This T cell receptor beta chain appears in the sequencing data of a study of T cells in Graves' hyperthyroidism and ophthalmopathy. Study results and limitations: Ophthalmopathy was distinguished from stable hyperthyroidism by 13 V-J signatures. The model anticipated ophthalmopathy a median around 6 months pre-onset. Appearing also in blood were most of the thyroid clonotypes expanded above 0.001.

Amplification of TCR beta CDR3 regions used RNA as the template. The TCR CDR3 was amplified in a first-round RT-PCR using the HTBI primer set. TCRdb processed the multiplex PCR reads anew with MiXCR; each CDR3 protein has one entry. The profile shows over 650,000 distinct CDR3 sequences, 45% of them singletons. Details on this clonotype: The antigen is unknown.

Sequenced sample: peripheral blood or thyroid tissue (not recorded which). This receptor was identified in an adult man with Graves' disease, either hyperthyroidism or ophthalmopathy (not recorded which).

The CDR3 DNA reads TGTGCCAGCAGCTCCGGACAGGGGTACAAAGAGACCCAGTACTTC. This encodes CASSSGQGYKETQYF. The chain employs TRBV6-1 and TRBJ2-5, with TRBD1 identical over 9 bases. The V segment lost 6 bases and the J segment 3 bases; nucleotides outside the gene matches: 8. The CDR3 totals 15 residues. The germline V gene encodes CDR1 MNHNS and CDR2 SASEGT.